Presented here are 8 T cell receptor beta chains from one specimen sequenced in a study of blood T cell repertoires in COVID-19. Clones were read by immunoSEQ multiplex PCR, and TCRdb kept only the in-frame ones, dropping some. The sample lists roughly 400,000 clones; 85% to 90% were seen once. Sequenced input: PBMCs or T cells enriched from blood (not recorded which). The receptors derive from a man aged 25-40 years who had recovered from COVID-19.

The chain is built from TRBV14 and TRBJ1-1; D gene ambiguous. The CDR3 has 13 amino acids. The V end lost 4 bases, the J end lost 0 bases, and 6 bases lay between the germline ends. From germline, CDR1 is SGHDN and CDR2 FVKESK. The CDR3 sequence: CASSRDMNTEAFF. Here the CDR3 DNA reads TGTGCCAGCAGCCGCGACATGAACACTGAAGCTTTCTTT.

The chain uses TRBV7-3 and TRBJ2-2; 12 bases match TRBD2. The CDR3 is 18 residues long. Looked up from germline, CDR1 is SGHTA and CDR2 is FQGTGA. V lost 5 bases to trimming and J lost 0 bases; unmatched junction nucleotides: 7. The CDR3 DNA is TGTGCCAGCAGCCCGAAGGGACTAGCGGGTACGAACACCGGGGAGCTGTTTTTT. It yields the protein CASSPKGLAGTNTGELFF.

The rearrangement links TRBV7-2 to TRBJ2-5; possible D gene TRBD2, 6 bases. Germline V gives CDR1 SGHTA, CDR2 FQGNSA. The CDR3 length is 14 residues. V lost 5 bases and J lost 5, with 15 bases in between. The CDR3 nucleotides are TGTGCCAGCAGCCTCCGGGAGCACGGTGAGACCCAGTACTTC. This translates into CASSLREHGETQYF.

The CDR3 nucleotides are TGTGCCAGCAGTTTGGGAGGGACAGGGGACTACGAGCAGTACTTC. Its translation is CASSLGGTGDYEQYF. This rearrangement joins TRBV28 to TRBJ2-7, with 10 bases that match TRBD1. Germline V CDR1 and CDR2: MDHEN, SYDVKM. The CDR3 loop spans 15 amino acids. The J segment lost 3 bases and the V segment lost 3 bases, leaving 5 bases of the junction unmatched.

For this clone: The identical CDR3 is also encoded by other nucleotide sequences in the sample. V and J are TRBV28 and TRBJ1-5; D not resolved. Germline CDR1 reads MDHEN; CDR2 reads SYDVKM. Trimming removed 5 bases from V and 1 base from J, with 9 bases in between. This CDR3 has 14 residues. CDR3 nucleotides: TGTGCCAGCAGTCCAGGTGGGAGCAATCAGCCCCAGCATTTT. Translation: CASSPGGSNQPQHF.

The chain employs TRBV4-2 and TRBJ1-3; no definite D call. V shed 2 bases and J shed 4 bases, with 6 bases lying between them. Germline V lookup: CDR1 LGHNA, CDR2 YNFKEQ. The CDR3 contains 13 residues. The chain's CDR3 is CASSQTGGNTIYF. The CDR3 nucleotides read TGTGCCAGCAGCCAAACCGGGGGAAACACCATATATTTT.

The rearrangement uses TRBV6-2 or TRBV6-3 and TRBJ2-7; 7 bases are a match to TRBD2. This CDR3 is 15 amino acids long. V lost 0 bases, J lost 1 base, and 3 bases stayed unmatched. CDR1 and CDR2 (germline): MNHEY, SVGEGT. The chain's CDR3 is CASSYSDSGSYEQYF. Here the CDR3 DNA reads TGTGCCAGCAGTTACTCGGATAGCGGGTCCTACGAGCAGTACTTC.

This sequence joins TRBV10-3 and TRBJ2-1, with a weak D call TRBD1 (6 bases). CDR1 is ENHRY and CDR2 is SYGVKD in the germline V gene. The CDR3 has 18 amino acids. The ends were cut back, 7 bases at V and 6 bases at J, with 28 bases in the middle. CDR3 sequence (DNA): TGTGCCATCACGCCGTTACAGGGTATCAGTTTCACGTCCAATGAGCAGTTCTTC. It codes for CAITPLQGISFTSNEQFF.